One and the same sample provided the 23 T cell receptor beta chains below, sequenced in a study of shared clonotypes between healthy human individuals. Profiling relied on immunoSEQ multiplex PCR, and the TCRdb table lists in-frame clones only, not all of them. The sample consists of about 2.4 million clones, more than 80% of them appearing once. The sample taken for sequencing was naive CD4+ T cells sorted from blood. Subset specified: CD45RA+ positively selected. The source is a man between 18 and 35 years old in good health.

The V gene is TRBV21-1, the J gene TRBJ2-7; TRBD2 reflects the table's D call only, with no check against the DNA. TRBV21-1 counts as a pseudogene. The CDR3 runs to 11 residues. CDR3 bases: TGTGCCAGCACTACTAAACACGAGCAGTACTTC. It codes for CASTTKHEQYF.

As for this clone: The sample holds other DNA sequences that translate to the same CDR3. V gene TRBV2 combines with J gene TRBJ1-5, with unresolved D. The CDR3 covers 15 residues. The V end lost 1 base, the J end lost 2 bases, and 9 bases lay between the germline ends. The germline V gene encodes CDR1 SNHLY and CDR2 FYNNEI. The CDR3 bases are TGTGCCAGCAGTGAAGGTGCCGGGGGCAATCAGCCCCAGCATTTT. This gives the protein CASSEGAGGNQPQHF. Drawing the rest from reference TRBV2 and TRBJ1-5, the complete variable domain is EPEVTQTPSHQVTQMGQEVILRCVPISNHLYFYWYRQILGQKVEFLVSFYNNEISEKSEIFDDQFSVERPDGSNFTLKIRSTKLEDSAMYFCASSEGAGGNQPQHFGDGTRLSIL.

This clone has more than one count but fewer than ten. In DNA form, the CDR3 reads TGTGCCAGCAGCTCCACCCCGAACACTGAAGCTTTCTTT. Its protein product is CASSSTPNTEAFF. The gene calls are TRBV2 and TRBJ1-1, with D hard to call. The CDR3 has 13 amino acids. CDR1 is SNHLY and CDR2 is FYNNEI in the germline V gene. Between the trimmed V and J ends, which lost 6 bases and 1 base, there was a span of 9 bases.

The gene calls are TRBV25-1 and TRBJ2-2; D may match TRBD1 or TRBD2 (5 bases each). Trimming cost V 5 bases and J 2 bases, with 9 bases left between them. The CDR3 extends over 14 amino acids. Per the germline V gene, CDR1 is MGHDK and CDR2 is SYGVNS. The CDR3 DNA reads TGTGCCAGCAGTAGAGGGGCCAACACCGGGGAGCTGTTTTTT. As protein: CASSRGANTGELFF.

The gene calls are TRBV6-1 and TRBJ1-3; no definite D call. Trimming removed 5 bases at V and 0 bases at J, with 8 bases between. This CDR3 has 14 residues. Germline-derived CDR1 and CDR2 are MNHNS and SASEGT. CDR3 coding DNA: TGTGCCAGCAGTCGGGAGAACTCTGGAAACACCATATATTTT. Amino acid sequence: CASSRENSGNTIYF.

The V call is TRBV14, the J call TRBJ2-1; 9 bases fit TRBD1. CDR3 length equals 16 residues. V lost 4 bases and J lost 3; bases outside the gene matches: 7. Germline V CDR1 and CDR2: SGHDN, FVKESK. In nucleotides, the CDR3 is TGTGCCAGCAGCCTTAGACGACAGGGGGGCTACAATGAGCAGTTCTTC. This sequence encodes CASSLRRQGGYNEQFF.

The CDR3 DNA sequence: TGTGCCAGCAGCTTGTACGGGCTGAACACTGAAGCTTTCTTT. Its protein product is CASSLYGLNTEAFF. J is TRBJ1-1 and V is TRBV5-6; D gene unclear. Trimming took off 1 base at V and 0 bases at J, with 7 bases between the two ends. Looked up from germline, CDR1 is SGHDT and CDR2 is YYEEEE. The CDR3 sequence is 14 residues long.

The CDR3 is CASSATGLPYEQYF. In DNA, the CDR3 is TGTGCCAGCAGTGCCACAGGACTCCCCTACGAGCAGTACTTC. The chain combines TRBV6-1 with TRBJ2-7; D is tentatively TRBD1 or TRBD2 (5 bases each). The CDR3 consists of 14 residues. Trimming shortened V by 4 bases and J by 2 bases, and 12 bases separated the two germline ends. The germline V gene encodes CDR1 MNHNS and CDR2 SASEGT.

The chain carries TRBV7-8 and TRBJ2-5, with 11 bases lining up with TRBD2. Germline V gene lookup returns CDR1 SGHVS and CDR2 FQNEAQ. After removal of 0 bases from V and 4 bases from J, the junction contained 10 bases not matched to a gene. This CDR3 spans 18 amino acids. The CDR3 coding sequence is TGTGCCAGCAGCTTAGCAAACCCTGTAGCGGGAGGGTCAGAGACCCAGTACTTC. Encoded protein: CASSLANPVAGGSETQYF.

This clone was recorded once. The V call is TRBV5-8, the J call TRBJ2-7, with TRBD2 matching 10 bases. Per germline, CDR1 SGHTS and CDR2 YDEGEE. V was clipped by 2 bases and J by 4 bases; unmatched bases: 6. The CDR3 spans 15 residues. The chain's CDR3 is CASSFKAGGSYEQYF. The CDR3 DNA is TGTGCCAGCAGCTTCAAAGCGGGAGGGTCGTACGAGCAGTACTTC.

V usage is TRBV5-1 and J usage is TRBJ2-7; D uncertain. The V end lost 4 bases, the J end lost 7 bases, and 21 bases lay between the germline ends. Germline CDR1 SGHRS, CDR2 YFSETQ. The CDR3 has 15 amino acids. CDR3 DNA sequence: TGCGCCAGCAGCCCCCTGACCGGAGTGGCCGGGGAGCAGTACTTC. This encodes CASSPLTGVAGEQYF.

This clone appeared a single time. The chain recombines TRBV10-1 with TRBJ2-7; 8 positions agree with TRBD1. Germline V CDR1 and CDR2: WNHNN, SYGVQD (reference sequence). The CDR3 extends over 16 amino acids. V lost 3 bases, J lost 1 base, and 8 bases stayed unmatched. The CDR3 loop is CASSEFRTGRSYEQYF. The CDR3 bases are TGCGCCAGCAGTGAATTTAGGACAGGGAGATCCTACGAGCAGTACTTC.

This chain uses TRBV19 with TRBJ2-3; D remains ambiguous. The germline V gene has CDR1 LNHDA and CDR2 SQIVND (reference sequence). Trimming left V 3 bases short and J 1 base short, with 11 bases between. This CDR3 region has 15 residues. CDR3 nucleotide sequence: TGTGCCAGTAGTATCCAGGCAGACCGCACAGATACGCAGTATTTT. Translating gives CASSIQADRTDTQYF.

The CDR3 DNA reads TGTGCCAGCAGCTTTCGGGTCCTCTCCTACAATGAGCAGTTCTTC. Translating it yields CASSFRVLSYNEQFF. This chain connects TRBV7-2 to TRBJ2-1; no firm D call. This CDR3 has 15 amino acids. Trimming pared 3 bases from V and 0 bases from J, leaving 9 bases between. Germline lookup yields CDR1 SGHTA and CDR2 FQGNSA.

In nucleotides, the CDR3 is TGTGCCAGCAGCACCAGACAGGGAACCGGGGAGCTGTTTTTT. Protein: CASSTRQGTGELFF. The chain links TRBV5-4 to TRBJ2-2; the match to TRBD1 covers 7 bases. CDR3 length: 14 amino acids. Germline V lookup: CDR1 SGHNT, CDR2 YYREEE (reference sequence). V was pared by 4 bases and J by 5 bases, with 5 bases of the junction left unmatched. Based on the CDR3 plus reference TRBV5-4 and TRBJ2-2, the full variable domain is ETGVTQSPTHLIKTRGQQVTLRCSSQSGHNTVSWYQQALGQGPQFIFQYYREEENGRGNFPPRFSGLQFPNYSSELNVNALELDDSALYLCASSTRQGTGELFFGEGSRLTVL.

In regard to this clone: The same CDR3 can be traced to other DNA sequences in this sample. The gene calls are TRBV19 and TRBJ2-3, with 9 bases matching TRBD2. Trimming took 5 bases from V and 4 from J; bases not matched to a gene: 4. There are 14 residues in the CDR3. Germline-derived CDR1 and CDR2 are LNHDA and SQIVND (reference sequence). The CDR3 here is CASSPGLASDTQYF. The CDR3 region has the DNA TGTGCCAGTAGTCCCGGACTAGCGTCAGATACGCAGTATTTT. The whole variable domain, remainder taken from reference TRBV19 and TRBJ2-3, is DGGITQSPKYLFRKEGQNVTLSCEQNLNHDAMYWYRQDPGQGLRLIYYSQIVNDFQKGDIAEGYSVSREKKESFPLTVTSAQKNPTAFYLCASSPGLASDTQYFGPGTRLTVL.

The chain links TRBV5-8 to TRBJ2-3; 8 bases agree with TRBD2. Germline V gives CDR1 SGHTS, CDR2 YDEGEE. J gave up 2 bases and V 3 bases, and 11 bases lay outside the gene matches. This CDR3 is 17 amino acids long. The CDR3 nucleotides are TGTGCCAGCAGCTCACGAGTAGCGGGGATCCCCACAGATACGCAGTATTTT. The encoded protein is CASSSRVAGIPTDTQYF.

The chain employs TRBV19 and TRBJ2-7; TRBD1 agrees at 9 bases. Per germline, CDR1 LNHDA and CDR2 SQIVND (reference sequence). V gave up 7 bases and J gave up 2 bases; unmatched junction bases: 6. This CDR3 contains 14 residues. The chain's CDR3 is CASTTGQGTYEQYF. CDR3 in DNA: TGTGCCAGTACCACGGGACAGGGAACCTACGAGCAGTACTTC.

The gene calls are TRBV5-1 and TRBJ1-5; D is undetermined. The CDR3 covers 14 residues. Per germline, CDR1 SGHRS and CDR2 YFSETQ. Trimming cost V 4 bases and J 3 bases, with 11 bases left between them. This CDR3 is CASSPDPDNQPQHF. CDR3 DNA sequence: TGCGCCAGCAGCCCCGATCCGGACAATCAGCCCCAGCATTTT.

CDR3 residues: CASSSPGPQSVLTF. The CDR3 nucleotides are TGTGCCAGCAGTTCCCCTGGGCCACAATCCGTCCTGACTTTC. This chain joins TRBV6-6 and TRBJ2-6, with unresolved D. The germline CDR1 and CDR2 sequences are MNHNY and SVGAGI (reference sequence). Trimming left V 4 bases short and J 12 bases short, with 16 bases between. This CDR3 comprises 14 residues.

The table lists this clone with a few counts. This chain links TRBV6-1 with TRBJ1-5; weak D call: TRBD1 (6 bases). CDR1 and CDR2 (germline): MNHNS, SASEGT. V lost 7 bases, J lost 0 bases, and 10 bases lay in between. The CDR3 runs to 14 residues. The CDR3: CASIRTASNQPQHF. CDR3 bases: TGTGCCAGCATCCGGACAGCTAGCAATCAGCCCCAGCATTTT.

V is TRBV6-5 and J is TRBJ1-1; TRBD1 agrees at 8 bases. The trim removed 4 bases at V and 1 base at J, leaving 5 bases unmatched. CDR1 is MNHEY and CDR2 is SVGAGI in the germline V gene. This CDR3 has 15 residues. CDR3 coding DNA: TGTGCCAGCAGTTCTACAGGGGGATCGAACACTGAAGCTTTCTTT. Translating it yields CASSSTGGSNTEAFF.

The gene calls are TRBV10-1 and TRBJ2-3, with a possible D match to TRBD2 (6 bases). This CDR3 is built from 14 residues. The V and J ends lost 10 bases and 4 bases respectively, with 18 bases between them. The germline V gene has CDR1 WNHNN and CDR2 SYGVQD (reference sequence). DNA of the CDR3: TGCGCCAAGTTCCCGGGGGTTGGGTCAGATACGCAGTATTTT. It specifies CAKFPGVGSDTQYF.